These 9 T cell receptor beta chains originate from one sample sequenced in a study of Graves' ophthalmopathy and Graves' hyperthyroidism. Amplification of TCR beta CDR3 regions used RNA transcripts. HTBI-primed RT-PCR formed the first round, and a multiplex PCR formed the second. Using its own MiXCR run on the multiplex PCR reads, TCRdb lists one record per CDR3 protein. The sample includes hundreds of thousands of distinct CDR3 sequences, roughly two fifths of them seen just once. Sequenced input: peripheral blood. The receptors derive from an adult man with Graves' ophthalmopathy.

This clonotype was detected only once. The chain links TRBV5-1 to TRBJ2-5; perhaps TRBD2 as D (6 bases). This CDR3 has 14 amino acids. V shed 3 bases and J shed 5 bases, with 14 bases lying between them. Germline values: CDR1 SGHRS, CDR2 YFSETQ. Here the CDR3 DNA reads TGCGCCAGCAGCTACTCACCCGGAGGGGAGACCCAGTACTTC. Translating it yields CASSYSPGGETQYF.

This clonotype was recorded many times. Compared with germline, one end of the junction differs, possibly owing to a read error. This chain links TRBV7-2 with TRBJ1-1, with 7 bases matching TRBD1. This CDR3 spans 13 amino acids. CDR1 SGHTA and CDR2 FQGNSA come from the germline V gene. The CDR3 protein is CASSLARDRASFF. The CDR3 bases are TGTGCCAGCAGCCTAGCGCGGGACAGAGCTTCTTTCTTT.

In its sample, this clonotype was seen a few times. The genes are TRBV9 and TRBJ1-2; D uncertain. This CDR3 region has 16 residues. Deletions cut 4 bases from V and 0 bases from J, with 16 bases between. Germline-derived CDR1 and CDR2 are SGDLS and YYNGEE. The CDR3 reads CASSSSAELANYGYTF. In nucleotides, the CDR3 is TGTGCCAGCAGCTCCAGCGCCGAGTTAGCTAACTATGGCTACACCTTC.

This rearrangement joins TRBV9 to TRBJ2-7, with 9 bases fitting TRBD1. V trimming: 5 bases; J trimming: 1 base; junction bases outside the gene matches: 10. The CDR3 is 16 residues long. Germline values: CDR1 SGDLS, CDR2 YYNGEE. CDR3 residues: CASSLWGGTGSYEQYF. CDR3 in DNA: TGTGCCAGCAGTTTGTGGGGCGGGACAGGGTCCTACGAGCAGTACTTC. Together with reference TRBV9 and TRBJ2-7, the CDR3 gives the full variable domain: DSGVTQTPKHLITATGQRVTLRCSPRSGDLSVYWYQQSLDQGLQFLIQYYNGEERAKGNILERFSAQQFPDLHSELNLSSLELGDSALYFCASSLWGGTGSYEQYFGPGTRLTVT.

The rearrangement uses TRBV25-1 and TRBJ2-7; perhaps TRBD2 as D (5 bases). This CDR3 comprises 14 residues. Per the germline V gene, CDR1 is MGHDK and CDR2 is SYGVNS. Trimming stripped 3 bases from V and 2 bases from J, with 11 bases between. The DNA of the CDR3 is TGTGCCAGCAGTGATAGTGCCGGGGCCTACGAGCAGTACTTC. This codes for CASSDSAGAYEQYF.

Note on this clonotype: This sequence may be a read error, since a much larger clone differs from it by one base. The genes are TRBV9 and TRBJ1-5, with D perhaps matching TRBD1 (5 bases). V lost 0 bases, J lost 9 bases, and 7 bases lay in between. CDR1 SGDLS and CDR2 YYNGEE come from the germline V gene. The CDR3 has 12 residues. CDR3 sequence (DNA): TGTGCCAGCAGCGTAGGACAGATGCCCCAGCATTTT. Amino acid sequence: CASSVGQMPQHF.

This clonotype turned up a few times. V gene TRBV12-3 or TRBV12-4 combines with J gene TRBJ2-7; TRBD2 matches at 7 bases. The CDR3 spans 14 residues. The V segment lost 6 bases and the J segment 1 base; nucleotides outside the gene matches: 6. The CDR3 region has the DNA TGTGCCAGCAGGGGGGGGGGAGGTTCCTACGAGCAGTACTTC. This encodes CASRGGGGSYEQYF.

Concerning this clonotype itself: Being one base from a much bigger clone, this may be a read error. The rearrangement links TRBV7-2 to TRBJ2-7, with TRBD1 identical over 7 bases. CDR1 is SGHTA, CDR2 FQGNSA, per germline. The CDR3 has 14 residues. CDR3 in DNA: TGTGCCGGCAGCCCACCCGAGGGGGCGTACGAGCAGTACTTC. This encodes CAGSPPEGAYEQYF.

CDR3 bases: TGCGCCAGCAGTGAAGCGCTTCGGGACGAGAGGGCTTTCTTT. This translates into CASSEALRDERAFF. The genes are TRBV10-2 and TRBJ1-1; D is perhaps TRBD1 (5 bases). CDR1 and CDR2 (germline): WSHSY, SAAADI. Trimming removed 3 bases at V and 11 bases at J, with 19 bases between. This CDR3 spans 14 amino acids.